The table lists the clone carrying this T cell receptor (beta chain) with many counts. Antigen unknown. Individual TCR cDNA molecules each bore their own unique molecular identifier. Using its own MiXCR run on the 5' RACE reads, TCRdb lists one record per CDR3 protein. The profile shows 24,000 or so distinct CDR3 sequences, roughly 7% of them singletons. The sample comes from a study of spatial heterogeneity in lung cancer. Looking at the study overall: Across the raw uncorrected reads, a unique TCR and UMI combination was observed, on average, more than ten times. Study-level results: Compared with follow-up, resection was when ubiquitous expanded tumor TCRs appeared in blood more.

Germline V gives CDR1 DFQATT, CDR2 SNEGSKA (reference sequence). This CDR3 comprises 17 residues. Trimming left V 0 bases short and J 0 bases short, with 12 bases between. Specified time point: sample taken at primary tumor resection. The authors sequenced whole RNA from tumor, nontumor lung or frozen PBMC without sorting. The chain couples TRBV20-1 to TRBJ1-6, with unresolved D. The TCR sequence derives from a male donor with early-stage non-small cell lung cancer. The sample in question was PBMCs, obtained at surgery. This chain's CDR3 is CSARDLAASSYNSPLHF. CDR3 nucleotide sequence: TGCAGTGCTAGAGATCTAGCAGCGAGCTCCTATAATTCACCCCTCCACTTT.